Listed below are T cell receptor beta chains from one sample, sequenced in a study of blood T cell repertoires in COVID-19. TCRdb's copy holds only in-frame clones and misses some; the assay was immunoSEQ multiplex PCR. The sample includes 150,000 to 200,000 clones, about 84% of them seen just once. The source material was peripheral blood. The origin of the receptors is a woman in her 30s with acute or convalescent COVID-19. CDR3s include the opening cysteine and the closing phenylalanine or tryptophan. The D gene is left open where the match is weak. Size is stated for part of the rows, as once, few or many counts, or as a class when the clone is expanded.

clone size,V gene,D gene,J gene,CDR3 protein,CDR3 DNA
.,TRBV9,.,TRBJ2-3,CASSVGGRYTDTQYF,TGTGCCAGCAGCGTAGGAGGTAGATACACAGATACGCAGTATTTT
.,TRBV5-1,TRBD2,TRBJ2-3,CASSLGGRGNTDTQYF,TGCGCCAGCAGCCTTGGAGGGCGGGGGAACACAGATACGCAGTATTTT
.,TRBV9,TRBD2,TRBJ2-7,CASSATLAGEFYEQYF,TGTGCCAGCAGCGCCACCTTAGCGGGAGAGTTCTACGAGCAGTACTTC
.,TRBV6-1,.,TRBJ1-2,CASSDSHRSYGYTF,TGTGCCAGCAGTGATAGTCACAGGTCCTATGGCTACACCTTC
.,TRBV27,TRBD1,TRBJ1-1,CASTPGTGRYTEAFF,TGTGCCAGCACCCCTGGGACAGGGCGGTACACTGAAGCTTTCTTT
few,TRBV21-1,.,TRBJ2-1,CASNGLAGYNEQFF,TGTGCCAGCAACGGACTAGCGGGATACAATGAGCAGTTCTTC
few,TRBV6-5,TRBD1,TRBJ1-4,CASRRTGGDEKLFF,TGTGCCAGCAGACGGACAGGGGGAGATGAAAAACTGTTTTTT
.,TRBV5-1,.,TRBJ2-7,CASSLGAGPTYEQYF,TGCGCCAGCAGCTTGGGGGCGGGACCGACCTACGAGCAGTACTTC
.,TRBV4-3,TRBD1,TRBJ2-5,CASSQEGQGVETQYF,TGCGCCAGCAGCCAAGAAGGCCAGGGGGTAGAGACCCAGTACTTC
.,TRBV27,TRBD2,TRBJ2-3,CASSFQAGVTDTQYF,TGTGCCAGCAGTTTTCAAGCGGGAGTAACCGATACGCAGTATTTT
.,TRBV5-1,TRBD1,TRBJ1-1,CASSLQGVEAFF,TGCGCCAGCAGCTTGCAGGGGGTTGAAGCTTTCTTT
.,TRBV11-2,.,TRBJ1-5,CASRLSDNPYQPQHF,TGTGCCAGCAGGCTTAGTGACAACCCTTATCAGCCCCAGCATTTT
.,TRBV28,.,TRBJ2-6,CASGGAGGANVLTF,TGTGCCAGCGGAGGGGCTGGCGGGGCCAACGTCCTGACTTTC
few,TRBV7-7,.,TRBJ1-1,CASSKDSNTEAFF,TGTGCTAGCAGCAAGGACAGCAACACTGAAGCTTTCTTT
.,TRBV11-3,.,TRBJ2-7,CASSLAGDSLYEQYF,TGTGCCAGCAGCTTAGCGGGCGACAGTCTCTACGAGCAGTACTTC
.,TRBV6-5,.,TRBJ2-7,CATNPQQGGSYEQYF,TGTGCCACCAACCCCCAACAGGGTGGCTCCTACGAGCAGTACTTC
.,TRBV11-3,TRBD1,TRBJ2-3,CASSLAPGRQGSDTQYF,TGTGCCAGCAGCTTGGCCCCAGGTAGACAGGGGAGCGATACGCAGTATTTT
.,TRBV7-2,.,TRBJ2-3,CASSKPGFADTQYF,TGTGCCAGCAGCAAACCAGGCTTCGCAGATACGCAGTATTTT
few,TRBV9,TRBD1,TRBJ1-6,CASSVADRGRSPLHF,TGTGCCAGCAGCGTAGCGGACAGGGGGCGATCACCCCTCCACTTT
.,TRBV4-2,TRBD2,TRBJ2-1,CASSQVASGNEQFF,TGTGCCAGCAGCCAAGTGGCTAGCGGTAATGAGCAGTTCTTC
.,TRBV5-1,.,TRBJ1-2,CASSLKQTNYTF,TGCGCCAGCAGCTTAAAACAGACTAACTACACCTTC
few,TRBV7-2,.,TRBJ1-4,CASSAGGTNEKLFF,TGTGCCAGCTCAGCCGGGGGGACTAATGAAAAACTGTTTTTT
.,TRBV5-5,.,TRBJ1-1,CASSLEQGLGTEAFF,TGTGCCAGCAGCCTAGAACAGGGTCTGGGCACTGAAGCTTTCTTT
.,TRBV7-2,.,TRBJ2-3,CASSLSVDTQYF,TGTGCCAGCAGCTTATCTGTAGATACGCAGTATTTT
.,TRBV2,TRBD1,TRBJ2-1,CASSYRDRLGEQFF,TGTGCCAGCAGTTACCGGGACAGGCTCGGTGAGCAGTTCTTC
.,TRBV27,.,TRBJ2-3,CASSNTGIQTDTQYF,TGTGCCAGCAGTAATACAGGGATTCAGACAGATACGCAGTATTTT
.,TRBV7-8,.,TRBJ2-7,CASSFRGEQYF,TGTGCCAGCAGCTTCAGGGGCGAGCAGTACTTC